This T cell receptor (beta chain) was recorded in a study of human T cells and chemical hapten exposure. The overall study: Small discrepancies in pooled library volume mainly accounted for the varying TCR yields per sample.

TCRdb fed the RACE reads into MiXCR, producing one record per CDR3 protein. Among about 74,000 distinct CDR3 sequences listed, 12% to 15% were seen once. The CDR3 spans 18 residues. Germline V gene data show CDR1 as SGHKS and CDR2 as YYEKEE (reference sequence). V shed 4 bases and J 1 base; nucleotides not matched to a gene: 15. Time point here: pre-sensitization, week 0. Treatment denoted: therapeutic diphenylcyclopropenone sensitization with weekly scalp DPC. This clonotype was counted between two and nine times. The sequence was obtained from a woman aged 50 to 65 with alopecia areata. Some clones in this sample may be carry-over from other donors' samples. This sequence joins TRBV5-5 and TRBJ1-1; 8 bases are a match to TRBD1. The sequencing here drew on whole blood, taken in connection with sensitization to the hapten diphenylcyclopropenone (DPC). In DNA form, the CDR3 reads TGTGCCAGCAGCCCCCGGGGCAGGGGGCCGGGCGAGAACACTGAAGCTTTCTTT. Amino acid sequence: CASSPRGRGPGENTEAFF.